The 8 T cell receptor beta chains given below trace back to one sample, sequenced in a study of PD-1 blockade in mismatch repair-deficient tumors. The assay was immunoSEQ multiplex PCR, and TCRdb's table has in-frame clones only and misses some. The repertoire has 14,000 or so clones, around 80% of them found once; the top ten carry about 1.7%. Material: PBMCs, obtained approximately 15 weeks after starting pembrolizumab. The receptors were sampled from an adult with mismatch repair-deficient cancer.

The chain carries TRBV10-3 and TRBJ2-1; 7 bases agree with TRBD2. This CDR3 region has 16 residues. Unmatched junction bases numbered 13, after V lost 3 bases and J lost 8 bases. Germline V gives CDR1 ENHRY, CDR2 SYGVKD. Written as DNA, the CDR3 is TGTGCCATCAGTGAAAACCGCGGGAGTCGTAGCTATGAGCAGTTCTTC. Translation gives CAISENRGSRSYEQFF.

The chain recombines TRBV7-2 with TRBJ1-2; 9 bases line up with TRBD1. The CDR3 totals 16 residues. Germline-derived CDR1 and CDR2 are SGHTA and FQGNSA. The V and J ends lost 5 bases and 7 bases, in that order; junction bases with no gene match: 14. DNA of the CDR3: TGTGCCAGCAGCATAAGACCGGGACAGGGATCTGCTGGCTACACCTTC. It is translated as CASSIRPGQGSAGYTF.

The chain carries TRBV9 and TRBJ1-5, with D possibly TRBD1 on 6 matching bases. Germline V gene lookup returns CDR1 SGDLS and CDR2 YYNGEE. The CDR3 loop spans 15 amino acids. The V end lost 0 bases, the J end lost 7 bases, and 14 bases lay between the germline ends. This chain's CDR3 is CASSVGGGEGQPQHF. CDR3 sequence (DNA): TGTGCCAGCAGCGTAGGGGGGGGCGAGGGGCAGCCCCAGCATTTT.

This rearrangement joins TRBV9 to TRBJ2-6; D ambiguous. Trimming shortened V by 0 bases and J by 1 base, and 5 bases separated the two germline ends. Germline V gene sequence: CDR1 SGDLS, CDR2 YYNGEE. This CDR3 is 15 amino acids long. As DNA, the CDR3 is TGTGCCAGCAGCGTAGACGGTTCTGGGGCCAACGTCCTGACTTTC. This gives the protein CASSVDGSGANVLTF.

The CDR3 sequence: CASSKCPPGAKETGELFF. The CDR3 DNA follows: TGTGCCAGCAGCAAATGCCCCCCAGGGGCGAAAGAAACCGGGGAGCTGTTTTTT. This chain connects TRBV21-1 to TRBJ2-2; TRBD1, the D gene given by the table, was not confirmed from the DNA. TRBV21-1 is designated a pseudogene. This CDR3 comprises 18 residues.

This clone was observed a handful of times. The chain is built from TRBV5-1 and TRBJ2-7; a possible D gene is TRBD2 (6 bases). Germline assignment: CDR1 SGHRS and CDR2 YFSETQ. The V and J ends lost 0 bases and 0 bases respectively, with 13 bases between them. The length of the CDR3 is 16 residues. The CDR3 nucleotides read TGCGCCAGCAGCTTGGTGCTAGCGCTTAACTCCTACGAGCAGTACTTC. Its translation is CASSLVLALNSYEQYF.

The V call is TRBV19, the J call TRBJ2-7; D may be TRBD2 (5 bases). Germline assignment: CDR1 LNHDA and CDR2 SQIVND (reference sequence). This CDR3 region has 12 residues. Between the trimmed V and J ends, which lost 5 bases and 4 bases, there was a span of 9 bases. DNA of the CDR3: TGTGCCAGTAGTTTCAGCGGTTACGAGCAGTACTTC. Its protein is CASSFSGYEQYF. Filled out from reference TRBV19 and TRBJ2-7, the complete variable domain reads DGGITQSPKYLFRKEGQNVTLSCEQNLNHDAMYWYRQDPGQGLRLIYYSQIVNDFQKGDIAEGYSVSREKKESFPLTVTSAQKNPTAFYLCASSFSGYEQYFGPGTRLTVT.

The V call is TRBV11-2, the J call TRBJ2-7; 9 bases are shared with TRBD2. CDR1 and CDR2 from the germline V gene are SGHAT and FQNNGV. The CDR3 length is 17 residues. Trimming took 1 base from V and 7 from J; bases not matched to a gene: 14. The CDR3 DNA reads as TGTGCCAGCAGCTTAGTGGGTGGGCGGGAGGGCCAGGTTGAGCAGTACTTC. It yields the protein CASSLVGGREGQVEQYF.